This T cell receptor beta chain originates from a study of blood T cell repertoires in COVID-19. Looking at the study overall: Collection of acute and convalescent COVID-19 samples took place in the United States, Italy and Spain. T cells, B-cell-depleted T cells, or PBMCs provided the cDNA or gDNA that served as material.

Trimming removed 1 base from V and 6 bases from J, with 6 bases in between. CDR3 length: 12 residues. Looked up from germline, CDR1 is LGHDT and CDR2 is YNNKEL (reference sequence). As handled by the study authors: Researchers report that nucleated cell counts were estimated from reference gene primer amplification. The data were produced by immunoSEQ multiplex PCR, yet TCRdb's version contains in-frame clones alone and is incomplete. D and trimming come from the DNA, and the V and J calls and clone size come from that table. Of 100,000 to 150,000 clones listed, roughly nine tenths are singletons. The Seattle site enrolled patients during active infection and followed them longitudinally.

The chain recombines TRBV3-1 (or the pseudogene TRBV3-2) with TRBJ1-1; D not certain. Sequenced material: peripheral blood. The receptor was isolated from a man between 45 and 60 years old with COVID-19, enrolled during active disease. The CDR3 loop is CASSQGQAEAFF. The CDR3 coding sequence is TGTGCCAGCAGCCAAGGCCAGGCTGAAGCTTTCTTT.